A single sample is the source of the 20 T cell receptor beta chains below, sequenced in a study of blood T cell repertoires in COVID-19. Profiled with immunoSEQ multiplex PCR; TCRdb holds only in-frame clones, not every one. The profile shows 200,000 to 250,000 clones, 85% to 90% of them singletons. The sequenced sample was peripheral blood. Source of these receptors: a man between 18 and 29 years old with active or convalescent COVID-19.

CDR3 protein: CASSVSGGTGNEQFF. The CDR3 nucleotides read TGTGCCAGCAGCGTTTCAGGAGGGACGGGTAATGAGCAGTTCTTC. The chain uses TRBV9 and TRBJ2-1; perhaps TRBD2 as D (6 bases). The CDR3 spans 15 residues. The V end was cut by 2 bases, the J end by 7 bases, with 16 bases between. Per germline, CDR1 SGDLS and CDR2 YYNGEE.

The V call is TRBV7-2, the J call TRBJ2-4; tentative D call: TRBD2 (6 bases). V dropped 4 bases and J dropped 1 base, with 20 bases sitting between them. The CDR3 contains 18 residues. Germline V lookup: CDR1 SGHTA, CDR2 FQGNSA. The CDR3: CASSSAGTLGFAKNIQYF. As DNA, the CDR3 is TGTGCCAGCAGCTCCGCCGGGACTCTGGGATTCGCCAAAAACATTCAGTACTTC.

V and J are TRBV2 and TRBJ1-1; D is perhaps TRBD1 (5 bases). The V end was cut by 3 bases, the J end by 7 bases, with 15 bases between. The CDR3 loop spans 14 amino acids. CDR1 SNHLY and CDR2 FYNNEI come from the germline V gene. The CDR3 here is CASSDGPRRGEAFF. CDR3 DNA sequence: TGTGCCAGCAGTGACGGGCCCCGAAGGGGTGAAGCTTTCTTT.

This clone was observed once. This chain uses TRBV29-1 with TRBJ2-7; D is unresolved. Trimming removed 4 bases at V and 4 bases at J, with 8 bases between. The CDR3 is 11 amino acids. The germline V gene encodes CDR1 SQVTM and CDR2 ANQGSEA. The CDR3 nucleotides read TGCAGCGTTGTAACAGATTACGAGCAGTACTTC. Encoded protein: CSVVTDYEQYF.

J is TRBJ2-1 and V is TRBV7-2, with a weak D call TRBD2 (5 bases). The CDR3 has 15 residues. Germline-derived CDR1 and CDR2 are SGHTA and FQGNSA. With 0 bases removed from V and 8 bases from J, the gap between germline ends came to 14 bases. The CDR3 bases are TGTGCCAGCAGCTTAGCGCCTAGCTCCGTCTATGAGCAGTTCTTC. As protein: CASSLAPSSVYEQFF.

The CDR3 region is CASSVLQGDTEAFF. CDR3 nucleotides: TGTGCCAGTAGTGTCCTACAGGGAGACACTGAAGCTTTCTTT. The V and J genes are TRBV19 and TRBJ1-1; weak D call: TRBD1 (6 bases). V lost 5 bases to trimming and J lost 3 bases, with 13 bases between them. CDR1 LNHDA and CDR2 SQIVND come from the germline V gene (reference sequence). The CDR3 extends over 14 amino acids.

The genes are TRBV28 and TRBJ2-2; 14 nucleotides match TRBD2. The CDR3 is 16 residues long. The germline V gene encodes CDR1 MDHEN and CDR2 SYDVKM. The J segment lost 7 bases and the V segment lost 3 bases, leaving 4 bases of the junction unmatched. The chain's CDR3 is CASSFPGLAGGGELFF. The CDR3, as DNA: TGTGCCAGCAGTTTCCCCGGACTAGCGGGAGGCGGGGAGCTGTTTTTT.

The CDR3: CASSLEASGTYNEQFF. CDR3 nucleotides: TGTGCCAGCAGCTTGGAGGCTAGCGGAACCTACAATGAGCAGTTCTTC. The rearrangement links TRBV5-5 to TRBJ2-1; the match to TRBD2 covers 7 bases. The CDR3 length is 16 residues. The V and J ends lost 0 bases and 2 bases, in that order; junction bases with no gene match: 5. Germline-derived CDR1 and CDR2 are SGHKS and YYEKEE (reference sequence).

The chain combines TRBV28 with TRBJ1-2, with 7 bases lining up with TRBD1. CDR3 length equals 17 residues. Per germline, CDR1 MDHEN and CDR2 SYDVKM. Losses at the gene ends were 5 bases for V and 5 bases for J; bases not matched to a gene: 17. CDR3 DNA: TGTGCCAGCAGTCCAACCGGGACAGCAACCTTGGGTTATGGCTACACCTTC. This codes for CASSPTGTATLGYGYTF.

V and J are TRBV4-3 and TRBJ2-7; D not certain. Trimming removed 1 base from V and 6 bases from J, with 10 bases in between. The CDR3 length is 13 residues. From germline, CDR1 is LGHNA and CDR2 YSLEER. CDR3 bases: TGCGCCAGCAGCCAAGCCGAGTCTGGCGAGCAGTACTTC. This codes for CASSQAESGEQYF.

The chain joins TRBV28 to TRBJ2-1; a possible D gene is TRBD1 (6 bases). Germline loops: CDR1 MDHEN, CDR2 SYDVKM. The CDR3 is 13 amino acids. V lost 1 base to trimming and J lost 7 bases, with 8 bases between them. CDR3 loop: CASSLLQGNEQFF. In DNA, the CDR3 is TGTGCCAGCAGTTTATTACAGGGAAATGAGCAGTTCTTC.

The chain has TRBV4-3 and TRBJ2-7; 7 bases map to TRBD1. Trimming took 0 bases from V and 3 from J; bases not matched to a gene: 8. Germline CDR1 and CDR2: LGHNA and YSLEER. This CDR3 has 16 residues. This chain's CDR3 is CASSQDATQGVYEQYF. The CDR3 DNA reads TGCGCCAGCAGCCAAGATGCAACCCAGGGGGTCTACGAGCAGTACTTC.

The J gene is TRBJ2-5, the V gene TRBV12-3 or TRBV12-4; D call uncertain. Trimming removed 8 bases from V and 7 bases from J, with 17 bases in between. The CDR3 is 13 amino acids. In DNA, the CDR3 is TGTGCCAGCGTCCCCTCCGAAGAGGTGACCCAGTACTTC. Amino acid sequence: CASVPSEEVTQYF.

The CDR3 is CAPRDRRQHF. The DNA for the CDR3 is TGTGCCCCCCGGGATCGCCGCCAGCATTTT. V usage is TRBV6-4 and J usage is TRBJ1-5; D uncertain. Germline V gene sequence: CDR1 MRHNA, CDR2 SNTAGT. The CDR3 has 10 residues. Between the trimmed V and J ends, which lost 11 bases and 12 bases, there was a span of 14 bases.

The V gene is TRBV5-4, the J gene TRBJ1-2; a possible D gene is TRBD1 (5 bases). Germline-derived CDR1 and CDR2 are SGHNT and YYREEE (reference sequence). CDR3 length equals 17 residues. Trimming left V 0 bases short and J 4 bases short, with 19 bases between. This CDR3 is CASSLARSGGSGYGYTF. Here the CDR3 DNA reads TGTGCCAGCAGCTTGGCACGATCCGGGGGGTCGGGCTATGGCTACACCTTC.

The V and J genes are TRBV6-1 and TRBJ1-4, with 10 bases fitting TRBD1. This CDR3 is 16 amino acids long. Germline lookup yields CDR1 MNHNS and CDR2 SASEGT. V shed 4 bases, J shed 7 bases, and the junction held 9 bases outside the gene matches. CDR3 coding DNA: TGTGCCAGCAGTGGACGGGACAGGGGACTTGTTGAAAAACTGTTTTTT. Translated, it gives CASSGRDRGLVEKLFF.

The chain joins TRBV30 to TRBJ1-2; D is uncertain. Germline CDR1 reads GTSNPN; CDR2 reads SVGIG (reference sequence). The CDR3 extends over 15 amino acids. The ends were cut back, 0 bases at V and 0 bases at J, with 11 bases in the middle. The DNA of the CDR3 is TGTGCCTGGAGTGTTCACAGAACGCCTAACTATGGCTACACCTTC. Translation gives CAWSVHRTPNYGYTF.

CDR3 in DNA: TGTGCCAGTAGTTCTCGGACAGACAAGGCGCAGTACTTC. Translated: CASSSRTDKAQYF. The chain employs TRBV19 and TRBJ2-7, with TRBD1 as a possible D gene (6 bases). The CDR3 loop spans 13 amino acids. Deletions cut 5 bases from V and 9 bases from J, with 17 bases between. Germline V gene sequence: CDR1 LNHDA, CDR2 SQIVND (reference sequence).

The chain couples TRBV4-3 to TRBJ2-7; a possible D gene is TRBD2 (5 bases). The ends were cut back, 1 base at V and 4 bases at J, with 14 bases in the middle. Looked up from germline, CDR1 is LGHNA and CDR2 is YSLEER. The CDR3 has 15 residues. This chain's CDR3 is CASSQGRGIGYEQYF. The CDR3 region has the DNA TGCGCCAGCAGCCAAGGCCGAGGGATCGGATACGAGCAGTACTTC.

The sample holds a few counts of this clone. V is TRBV5-1 and J is TRBJ2-1; D may be TRBD2 (5 bases). The CDR3 runs to 16 residues. Germline CDR1 is SGHRS and CDR2 is YFSETQ. Trimming removed 4 bases from V and 6 bases from J, with 20 bases in between. The CDR3 DNA reads as TGCGCCAGCAGCCCCGGACTTCCCCTTATCGGCAATGAGCAGTTCTTC. This codes for CASSPGLPLIGNEQFF.